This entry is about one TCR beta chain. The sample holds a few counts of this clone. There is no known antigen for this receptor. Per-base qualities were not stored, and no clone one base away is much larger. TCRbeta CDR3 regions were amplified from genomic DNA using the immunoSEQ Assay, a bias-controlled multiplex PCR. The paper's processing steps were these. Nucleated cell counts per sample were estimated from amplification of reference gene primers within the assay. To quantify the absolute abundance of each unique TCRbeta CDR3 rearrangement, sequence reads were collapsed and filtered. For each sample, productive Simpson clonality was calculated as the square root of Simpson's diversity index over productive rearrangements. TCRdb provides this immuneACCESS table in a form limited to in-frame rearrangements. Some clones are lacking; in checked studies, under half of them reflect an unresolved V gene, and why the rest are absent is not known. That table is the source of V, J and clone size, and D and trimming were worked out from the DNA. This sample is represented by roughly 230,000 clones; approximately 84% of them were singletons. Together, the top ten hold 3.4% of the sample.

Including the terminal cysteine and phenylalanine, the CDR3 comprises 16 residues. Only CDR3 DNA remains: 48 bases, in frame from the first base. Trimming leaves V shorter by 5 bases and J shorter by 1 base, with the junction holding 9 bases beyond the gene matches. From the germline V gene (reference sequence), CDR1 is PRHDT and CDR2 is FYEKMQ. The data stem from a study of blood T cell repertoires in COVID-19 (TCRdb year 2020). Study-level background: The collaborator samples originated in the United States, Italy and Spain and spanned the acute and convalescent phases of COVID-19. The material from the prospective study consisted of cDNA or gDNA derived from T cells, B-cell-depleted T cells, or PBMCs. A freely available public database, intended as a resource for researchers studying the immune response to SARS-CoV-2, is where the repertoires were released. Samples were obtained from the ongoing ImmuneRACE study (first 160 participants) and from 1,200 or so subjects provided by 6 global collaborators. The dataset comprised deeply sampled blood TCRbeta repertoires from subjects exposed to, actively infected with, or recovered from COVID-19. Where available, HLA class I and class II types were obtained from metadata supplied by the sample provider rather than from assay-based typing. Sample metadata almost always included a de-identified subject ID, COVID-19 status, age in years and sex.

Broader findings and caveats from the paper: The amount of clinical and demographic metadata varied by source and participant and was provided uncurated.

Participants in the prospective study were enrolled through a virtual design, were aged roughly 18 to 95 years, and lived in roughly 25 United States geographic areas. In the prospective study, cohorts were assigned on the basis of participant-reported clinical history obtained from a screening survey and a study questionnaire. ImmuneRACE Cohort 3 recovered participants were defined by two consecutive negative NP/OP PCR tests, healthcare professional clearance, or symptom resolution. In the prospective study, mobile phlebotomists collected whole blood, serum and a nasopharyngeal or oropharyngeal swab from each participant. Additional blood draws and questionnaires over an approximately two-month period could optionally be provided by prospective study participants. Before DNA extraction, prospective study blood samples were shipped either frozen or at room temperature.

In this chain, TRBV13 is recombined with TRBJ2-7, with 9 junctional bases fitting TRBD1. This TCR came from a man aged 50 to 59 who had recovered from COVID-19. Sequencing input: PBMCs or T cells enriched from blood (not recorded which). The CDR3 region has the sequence CASSTRGQGRSYEQYF. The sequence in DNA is TGTGCCAGCAGCACCCGGGGACAGGGAAGATCCTACGAGCAGTACTTC. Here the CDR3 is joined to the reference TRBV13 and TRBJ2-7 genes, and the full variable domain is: AAGVIQSPRHLIKEKRETATLKCYPIPRHDTVYWYQQGPGQDPQFLISFYEKMQSDKGSIPDRFSAQQFSDYHSELNMSSLELGDSALYFCASSTRGQGRSYEQYFGPGTRLTVT.